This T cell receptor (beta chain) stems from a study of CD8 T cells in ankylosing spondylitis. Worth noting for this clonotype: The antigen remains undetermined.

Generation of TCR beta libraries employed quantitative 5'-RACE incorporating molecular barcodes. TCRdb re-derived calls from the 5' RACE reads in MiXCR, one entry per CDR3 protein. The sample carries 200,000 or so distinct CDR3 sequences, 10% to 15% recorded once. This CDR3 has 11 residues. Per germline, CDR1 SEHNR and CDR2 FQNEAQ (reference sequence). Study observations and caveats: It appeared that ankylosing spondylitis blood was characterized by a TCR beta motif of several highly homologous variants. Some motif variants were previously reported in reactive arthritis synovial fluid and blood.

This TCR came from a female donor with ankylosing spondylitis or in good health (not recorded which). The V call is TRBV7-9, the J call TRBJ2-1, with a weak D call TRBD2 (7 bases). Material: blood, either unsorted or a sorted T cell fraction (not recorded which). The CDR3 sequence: CAGGANNEQFF. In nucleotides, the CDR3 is TGTGCTGGGGGGGCCAACAATGAGCAGTTCTTC.